This T cell receptor (beta chain) was retrieved from a study of T cell changes during pregnancy in multiple sclerosis. Assay: immunoSEQ multiplex PCR; the TCRdb copy retains only in-frame clones and omits some. The sample records tens of thousands of clones, around 92% being singletons. Germline V gene sequence: CDR1 MGHRA, CDR2 YSYEKL. V lost 4 bases and J 2 bases, leaving 14 bases between the germline ends. The CDR3 contains 15 residues. The chain uses TRBV4-1 and TRBJ1-1, with a tentative D call TRBD1 (6 bases). This material consisted of peripheral blood, taken before pregnancy. This receptor was identified in a female donor with multiple sclerosis, enrolled in a pregnancy study. The CDR3 sequence: CASSPHREGNTEAFF. As DNA, the CDR3 is TGCGCCAGCAGCCCGCACAGGGAAGGCAACACTGAAGCTTTCTTT.